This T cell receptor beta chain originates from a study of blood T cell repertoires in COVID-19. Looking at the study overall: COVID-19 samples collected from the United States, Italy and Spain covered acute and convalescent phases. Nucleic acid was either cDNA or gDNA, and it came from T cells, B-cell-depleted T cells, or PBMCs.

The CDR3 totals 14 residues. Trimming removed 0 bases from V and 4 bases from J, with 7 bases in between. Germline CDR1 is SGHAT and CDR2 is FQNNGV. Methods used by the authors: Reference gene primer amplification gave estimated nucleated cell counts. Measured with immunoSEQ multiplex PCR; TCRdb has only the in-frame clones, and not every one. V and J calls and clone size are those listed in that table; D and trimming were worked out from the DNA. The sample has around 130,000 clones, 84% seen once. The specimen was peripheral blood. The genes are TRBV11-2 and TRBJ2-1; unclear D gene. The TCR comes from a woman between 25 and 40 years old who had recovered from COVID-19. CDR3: CASSLDPIYNEQFF. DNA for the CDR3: TGTGCCAGCAGCTTAGACCCCATTTACAATGAGCAGTTCTTC.